This entry is about one T cell receptor (beta chain). The antigen it binds to is not known. Base qualities are not recorded, but no much larger clone differs from it by a single base. Receptor libraries were prepared by the immunoSEQ multiplex PCR assay. Per the authors' processing: During preprocessing, nonproductive sequences were removed, as were CDR3s that did not start with C, did not end with F or W, or were shorter than 7 amino acids. Antigen-specific clonotypes were called with the MANAFEST web app, based on expansion relative to reference and other culture wells. A clone was considered positive if significant expansion relative to the reference culture was observed in 2 of 3 replicate wells at an FDR below 0.05. To be called positive, a clone also had to show significant expansion compared with every other tandem well and an odds ratio greater than 5. After three terminal residues were trimmed from each end, CDR3 homology was quantified as pairwise Levenshtein distance using the stringdist R package. TCRdb took this table from immuneACCESS and kept in-frame rearrangements with V and J called. Such tables lack part of the clones; where checked against another copy, unresolved V genes explain under half of the gap, and the rest is unexplained. From that table come the V and J calls and clone size; the DNA was used to work out D and trimming. The sample table lists about 26,000 clones, around 73% of them with a count of one. Clones ranked in the top ten supply 18% of the sample.

CD4+ T cells from unexposed donors were collected before the COVID-19 pandemic (2011-2018). The EasySep CD4+ T cell isolation kit was used to isolate CD4+ T cells once the cultures had run for nine to eleven days. As far as cell numbers permitted, CD4+ T cells from unexposed donors were tested for reactivity against SARS-CoV-2 S and N as well as four spike pools from common cold coronaviruses. PBMCs were cultured at under 2.5 million per well in IMDM supplemented with around 5% human AB serum and about 9.6 IU/ml IL-2. Half of the culture medium was replaced with fresh IL-2-containing medium on days 3 and 7. Each peptide culture condition was generally run in triplicate replicate wells. Leukapheresis product for the unexposed donors was purchased commercially. Ficoll-Paque PLUS gradient centrifugation was used to isolate PBMCs from either whole blood or leukapheresis product. PBMCs were either cryopreserved at -140 degrees C or used fresh in the expansion assay. The QIAamp Micro DNA Kit was used to extract genomic DNA from the CD4+ T cells.

The data belong to a study of CD4 T cells in relation to SARS-CoV-2 and coronaviruses listed by TCRdb under 2021. With regard to the full study: In the ViraFEST assay, PBMCs were cultured with antigen for about eleven days, after which TCR beta CDR3s were sequenced to identify clonal expansions specific to the antigen. The negative reference condition was either a culture with an HIV-1 Nef peptide pool or a culture with no peptide. Using patient-derived lymphoblastoid cell lines, the shared crossreactive spike epitopes were mapped to their HLA restriction. The study assessed, at the TCR clonotype level, memory CD4+ T cell crossreactivity between SARS-CoV-2 and common cold coronavirus spike proteins. Samples from three pre-COVID donors and the naive versus memory experiments were sequenced with the Adaptive Biotechnologies TCR-sequencing kit; other data were Illumina-based. A different, Illumina-based TCR-beta assay was used to sequence expansion assays from other donors in the study. Broad study findings and their caveats: Small numbers of patients and of tested TCRs limited the study. Crossreactivity analysis was centred on spike protein, so crossreactivity against other viral proteins was not assessed. Significantly weaker SARS-CoV-2-driven expansion was shown by crossreactive clones than by monoreactive clones, consistent with antigenic imprinting. No donor contributed both pre-pandemic and post-infection samples, which limited tracing the source of pre-existing responses. Around two thirds of donors had memory CD4+ clonotypes that crossrecognized SARS-CoV-2 and at least one common cold coronavirus spike.

The germline V gene (reference sequence) yields WNHNN for CDR1 and SYGVQD for CDR2. V loses 3 bases at its end and J loses 1 base; junction bases beyond the gene matches: 2. The CDR3 covers 15 residues, taking in both the cysteine and the phenylalanine. The sequence is cut down to CDR3 DNA, 45 bases in frame from base 1. Recombination connected TRBV10-1 to TRBJ2-3; the junction holds 9 bases that match TRBD1. Sample: CD4+ T cells from PBMCs, cultured in vitro. The sequence was obtained from a human donor in good health. The CDR3 reads as follows: CASSERTGGTDTQYF. The DNA is as follows: TGCGCCAGCAGTGAAAGGACAGGGGGCACAGATACGCAGTATTTT.